This T cell receptor beta chain came from a study of T cells in Graves' hyperthyroidism and ophthalmopathy. This clonotype was counted a few times. At one end, the junction sequence differs from germline, possibly due to a read error. Amplification targeted TCR beta CDR3 regions from RNA transcripts. The primer set for the first-round RT-PCR of the TCR CDR3 was HTBI. One entry per CDR3 protein, called by TCRdb with MiXCR from the multiplex PCR reads. The table lists under 550,000 distinct CDR3 sequences, just under 20% of them singletons. Ophthalmopathy in the patients scored at least 3 on Clinical Activity Score and at least 4 on NOSPECS grade, lasting under 3 months. Uncontrolled infection, other autoimmune disease, pregnancy and lactation each barred patients from inclusion. Diagnosis rested on symptoms, serum thyroxine and TRAb, thyroid ultrasound, and orbital computed tomography. This CDR3 has 14 amino acids. In germline, CDR1 is MDHEN, CDR2 SYDVKM.

The sequencing sample was made of blood. The TCR was taken from a man aged 40-50 years with Graves' ophthalmopathy. The chain employs TRBV28 and TRBJ2-7; D may be TRBD1 (6 bases). The CDR3 reads CAGSLPTGPYEQYF. The CDR3 bases are TGTGCCGGCAGTTTACCTACAGGGCCTTACGAGCAGTACTTC.